A selection of T cell receptor beta chains follows, all from one sample in a study of shared clonotypes between healthy human individuals. Only in-frame clones appear in the TCRdb table, and some are missing; sequencing was by immunoSEQ multiplex PCR. The data show more than 2 million clones, nearly 97% seen once. Sample: naive CD4+ T cells sorted from blood. The receptors shown here come from a man younger than 35 in good health. Each CDR3 is given with its conserved first and last residue. A D gene is named only where the DNA matches it firmly. Clone size is stated in some rows and not others, as once, few, many or a class when expanded.

V gene	J gene	clone size	D gene	CDR3 protein	CDR3 DNA
TRBV19	TRBJ2-7	.	TRBD2	CASSVEGGARYEQYF	TGTGCCAGTAGCGTGGAGGGAGGGGCTCGTTACGAGCAGTACTTC
TRBV6-1	TRBJ2-3	.	.	CASSPDLPSSTQYF	TGTGCCAGCAGTCCGGACCTCCCCTCGAGTACGCAGTATTTT
TRBV9	TRBJ1-2	.	.	CASSGTSLNYGYTF	TGTGCCAGCAGCGGTACAAGCTTAAACTATGGCTACACCTTC
TRBV5-1	TRBJ2-7	.	.	CASSPRGEGPYEQYF	TGCGCCAGCAGCCCCCGGGGAGAGGGACCCTACGAGCAGTACTTC
TRBV4-1	TRBJ1-2	.	.	CASSQQRDYGYTF	TGCGCCAGCAGCCAACAGAGGGACTATGGCTACACCTTC
TRBV9	TRBJ2-7	.	.	CASSVDVLGEQYF	TGTGCCAGCAGCGTAGACGTTCTCGGCGAGCAGTACTTC
TRBV28	TRBJ1-3	.	TRBD1	CASSPGGGNTIYF	TGTGCCAGCAGCCCAGGGGGAGGAAACACCATATATTTT
TRBV2	TRBJ2-2	.	.	CASSEGTPGNTGELFF	TGTGCCAGCAGTGAAGGGACCCCCGGGAACACCGGGGAGCTGTTTTTT
TRBV9	TRBJ2-7	.	TRBD2	CASSAGERGVREQYF	TGTGCCAGCAGCGCCGGGGAGCGGGGGGTCCGCGAGCAGTACTTC
TRBV7-2	TRBJ1-3	.	.	CASSLVLGIPGNTIYF	TGTGCCAGCAGCTTAGTTTTGGGCATCCCTGGAAACACCATATATTTT
TRBV15	TRBJ1-1	.	.	CATSTGFYTEAFF	TGTGCCACCAGCACCGGGTTTTACACTGAAGCTTTCTTT
TRBV6-4	TRBJ1-5	.	.	CASSPEVNQPQHF	TGTGCCAGCAGTCCTGAAGTCAATCAGCCCCAGCATTTT
TRBV27	TRBJ1-3	few	.	CASGPGASGNTIYF	TGTGCCAGCGGCCCGGGGGCCTCTGGAAACACCATATATTTT
TRBV7-7	TRBJ2-3	.	TRBD2	CASSLGLAAGTDTQYF	TGTGCTAGCAGCTTAGGACTAGCGGCCGGCACAGATACGCAGTATTTT
TRBV7-9	TRBJ2-7	.	TRBD2	CASRDAGGSYEQYF	TGTGCCAGCCGGGATGCGGGGGGCTCCTACGAGCAGTACTTC
TRBV28	TRBJ1-2	.	.	CASSLGGSAGNYGYTF	TGTGCCAGCAGTTTAGGGGGGTCGGCCGGGAACTATGGCTACACCTTC
TRBV7-2	TRBJ2-5	.	TRBD1	CASSLGQFGQETQYF	TGTGCCAGCAGCTTGGGACAGTTTGGCCAAGAGACCCAGTACTTC
TRBV10-3	TRBJ2-5	.	.	CAISPGLPQETQYF	TGTGCCATCAGTCCGGGACTCCCACAAGAGACCCAGTACTTC
TRBV10-2	TRBJ2-7	.	TRBD1	CASRAQGASYEQYF	TGCGCCAGCAGAGCACAGGGGGCTTCCTACGAGCAGTACTTC
TRBV2	TRBJ2-5	.	.	CASRAIPGILGETQYF	TGTGCCAGCAGGGCAATCCCAGGGATTCTAGGAGAGACCCAGTACTTC
TRBV6-6	TRBJ2-7	.	.	CASSTGPPYEQYF	TGTGCCAGCAGTACGGGCCCCCCCTACGAGCAGTACTTC
TRBV5-1	TRBJ2-5	.	.	CASSLLYQETQYF	TGCGCCAGCAGCTTACTGTACCAAGAGACCCAGTACTTC
TRBV30	TRBJ2-5	.	.	CAWSVPVVETQYF	TGTGCCTGGAGTGTACCAGTGGTAGAGACCCAGTACTTC
TRBV7-2	TRBJ2-7	.	TRBD2	CASSLDPGGLVEQYF	TGTGCCAGCAGCTTAGATCCGGGAGGCCTGGTCGAGCAGTACTTC
TRBV9	TRBJ2-3	.	TRBD2	CASSVSPRGESTDTQYF	TGTGCCAGCAGCGTGAGCCCTCGGGGGGAGAGCACAGATACGCAGTATTTT
TRBV29-1	TRBJ1-4	.	TRBD1	CSARGTANEKLFF	TGCAGCGCCAGAGGGACAGCTAATGAAAAACTGTTTTTT
TRBV11-1	TRBJ1-1	.	.	CASSLEGGTGTEAFF	TGTGCCAGCAGCTTAGAGGGAGGAACCGGAACTGAAGCTTTCTTT
TRBV9	TRBJ1-1	.	TRBD1	CASSVGDREGVPDTEAFF	TGTGCCAGCAGCGTAGGGGACAGGGAAGGGGTACCAGACACTGAAGCTTTCTTT
TRBV10-3	TRBJ2-5	.	.	CAISDNGETQYF	TGTGCCATCAGTGATAACGGGGAGACCCAGTACTTC